This record looks at one TCR beta chain sequence and its context. Its antigen is not known. This sample was included in a study of shared clonotypes between healthy human individuals. Trimming cost V 2 bases and J 5 bases; bases outside gene matches: 9. There are 16 residues in the CDR3. CDR1 and CDR2 from the germline V gene are GTSNPN and SVGIG (reference sequence). The study, taken as a whole, reports: The study's rarefaction showed incomplete sorted-subset sequencing despite large depth. Sequencing depth was expected to influence donor clonotype sharing.

Each sample came from a Caucasian adult donor living in Nashville, Tennessee. Study processing details: With immunoSEQ giving junction-only sequences and no quality scores, filtering differed. TCRdb keeps only in-frame clones here, not all; method: immunoSEQ multiplex PCR. The DNA was the basis for D and trimming; V, J and clone size are from that table. The data show about 1.5 million clones, 95% to 99% seen once. The sample consisted of naive CD4+ T cells sorted from blood. Subset described: CD45RA+ positively selected. V and J are TRBV30 and TRBJ1-3; 10 positions match TRBD1. The sequence was obtained from a man aged 25-40 years in good health. The CDR3: CAWSSPGTGVRNTIYF. CDR3 DNA: TGTGCCTGGAGTTCTCCCGGGACAGGGGTTAGAAACACCATATATTTT.